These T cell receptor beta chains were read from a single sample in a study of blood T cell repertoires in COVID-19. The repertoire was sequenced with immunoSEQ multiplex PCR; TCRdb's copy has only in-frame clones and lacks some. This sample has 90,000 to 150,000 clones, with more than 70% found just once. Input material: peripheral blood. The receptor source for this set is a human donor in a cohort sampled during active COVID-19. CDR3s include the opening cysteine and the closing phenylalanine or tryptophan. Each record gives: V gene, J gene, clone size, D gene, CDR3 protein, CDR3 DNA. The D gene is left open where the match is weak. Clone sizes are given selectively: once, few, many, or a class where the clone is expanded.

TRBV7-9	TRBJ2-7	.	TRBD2	CASSSTGTSGEYEQYF	TGTGCCAGCAGCTCGACCGGGACTAGCGGGGAGTACGAGCAGTACTTC
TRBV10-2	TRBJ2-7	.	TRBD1	CASRGDSSYEQYF	TGCGCCAGCAGGGGGGACAGCTCCTACGAGCAGTACTTC
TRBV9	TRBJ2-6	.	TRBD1	CASSTGQGQVLTF	TGTGCCAGCAGCACCGGACAGGGACAAGTCCTGACTTTC
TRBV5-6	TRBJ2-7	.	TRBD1	CASSRQGAYEQYF	TGTGCCAGCAGCCGGCAGGGGGCCTACGAGCAGTACTTC
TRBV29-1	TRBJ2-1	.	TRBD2	CSVEGLAVNSNEQFF	TGCAGCGTTGAAGGCCTAGCGGTGAACAGCAATGAGCAGTTCTTC
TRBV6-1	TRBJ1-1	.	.	CASSDGRGTEAFF	TGTGCCAGCAGTGATGGCAGGGGCACTGAAGCTTTCTTT
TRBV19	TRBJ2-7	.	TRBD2	CASSPLGGYLYEQYF	TGTGCCAGTAGTCCCCTGGGGGGGTACCTCTACGAGCAGTACTTC
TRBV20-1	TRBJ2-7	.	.	CSASLADIPSYEQYF	TGCAGTGCTAGTCTCGCGGACATCCCCTCCTACGAGCAGTACTTC
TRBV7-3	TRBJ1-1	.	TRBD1	CASSLDRENTEAFF	TGTGCCAGCAGCTTGGACAGGGAGAACACTGAAGCTTTCTTT
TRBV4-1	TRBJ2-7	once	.	CASSQASANYEQYF	TGCGCCAGCAGCCAAGCTAGCGCGAACTACGAGCAGTACTTC
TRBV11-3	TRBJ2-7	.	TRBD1	CASSRGQGANYEQYF	TGTGCCAGCAGCCGAGGACAGGGGGCTAACTACGAGCAGTACTTC
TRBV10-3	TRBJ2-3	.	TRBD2	CAVLAGAGDTQYF	TGTGCCGTACTAGCGGGGGCCGGAGATACGCAGTATTTT
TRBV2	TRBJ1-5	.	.	CASSERVEQPQHF	TGTGCCAGCAGTGAACGGGTGGAACAGCCCCAGCATTTT
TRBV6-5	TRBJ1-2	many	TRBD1	CASTHRGLYGYTF	TGTGCCAGCACCCACAGGGGCCTCTATGGCTACACCTTC
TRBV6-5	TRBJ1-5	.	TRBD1	CASSQTGQGLQPQHF	TGTGCCAGCAGTCAAACCGGACAGGGGTTACAGCCCCAGCATTTT
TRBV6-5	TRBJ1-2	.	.	CASSYSASVNGYTF	TGTGCCAGCAGTTACTCGGCCTCCGTAAATGGCTACACCTTC
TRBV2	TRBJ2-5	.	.	CASSEEETQYF	TGTGCCAGCAGTGAGGAGGAGACCCAGTACTTC
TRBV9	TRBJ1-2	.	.	CASSVGPQSDYGYTF	TGTGCCAGCAGCGTAGGGCCCCAAAGCGACTATGGCTACACCTTC
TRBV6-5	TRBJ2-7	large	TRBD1	CASSLGQGTYEQYF	TGTGCCAGCAGTCTGGGACAGGGTACCTACGAGCAGTACTTC
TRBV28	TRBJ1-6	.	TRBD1	CASSLVGQGRLYNSPLHF	TGTGCCAGCAGTTTAGTAGGACAGGGTAGGCTCTATAATTCACCCCTCCACTTT
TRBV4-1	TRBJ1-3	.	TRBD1	CASSQGLSDRGGNTIYF	TGCGCCAGCAGCCAAGGCCTGTCGGACAGGGGGGGAAACACCATATATTTT
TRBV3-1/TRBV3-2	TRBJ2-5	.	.	CASSSYRDIEKQETQYF	TGTGCCAGCAGCTCGTACCGGGACATAGAAAAACAAGAGACCCAGTACTTC
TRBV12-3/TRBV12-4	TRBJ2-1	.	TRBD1	CATTPGGSVFF	TGTGCCACCACTCCAGGGGGAAGCGTGTTCTTC
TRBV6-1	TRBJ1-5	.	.	CASSDNRDQPQHF	TGTGCCAGCAGTGACAACAGGGATCAGCCCCAGCATTTT
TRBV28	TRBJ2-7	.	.	CASRTGTGYEQYF	TGTGCCAGCAGGACAGGGACTGGCTACGAGCAGTACTTC
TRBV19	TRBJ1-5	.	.	CASSIGTDSNQPQHF	TGTGCCAGTAGTATTGGAACAGATAGCAATCAGCCCCAGCATTTT
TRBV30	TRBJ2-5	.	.	CAWAGALQETQYF	TGTGCCTGGGCAGGGGCCTTACAAGAGACCCAGTACTTC
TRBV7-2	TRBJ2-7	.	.	CASSLTFTSRDVYEQYF	TGTGCCAGCAGCTTAACCTTCACTTCACGCGATGTCTACGAGCAGTACTTC
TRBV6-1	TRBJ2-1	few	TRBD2	CASSEAERGPPEQFF	TGTGCCAGCAGTGAAGCTGAGCGGGGTCCCCCTGAGCAGTTCTTC
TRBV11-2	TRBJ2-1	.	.	CASSTFGGADNEQFF	TGTGCCAGCAGCACCTTTGGGGGGGCAGACAATGAGCAGTTCTTC
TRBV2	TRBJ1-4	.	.	CASSPLDFGTTTNEKLFF	TGTGCCAGCAGTCCCTTAGACTTCGGGACAACAACTAATGAAAAACTGTTTTTT
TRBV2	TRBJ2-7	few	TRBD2	CASMGGAGVSYEQYF	TGTGCCAGCATGGGAGGAGCGGGAGTCTCCTACGAGCAGTACTTC
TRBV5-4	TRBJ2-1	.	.	CASSVEGSEGRTYNEQFF	TGTGCCAGCAGCGTGGAAGGGAGCGAAGGCCGAACCTACAATGAGCAGTTCTTC
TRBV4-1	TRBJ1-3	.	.	CASSQVGVQNTIYF	TGCGCCAGCAGCCAGGTAGGGGTGCAGAACACCATATATTTT
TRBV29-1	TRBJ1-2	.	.	CSGSVGGARGYTF	TGCAGCGGCTCTGTAGGGGGTGCGCGTGGCTACACCTTC
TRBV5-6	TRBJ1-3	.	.	CASSWVYGQRNTIYF	TGTGCCAGCAGCTGGGTTTATGGGCAGAGAAACACCATATATTTT
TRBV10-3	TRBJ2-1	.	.	CAIREGQGQFYEQFF	TGTGCCATCAGGGAAGGTCAGGGCCAGTTCTATGAGCAGTTCTTC
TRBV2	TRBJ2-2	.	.	CASSGALQGGNTGELFF	TGTGCCAGCAGTGGGGCCCTTCAGGGCGGGAACACCGGGGAGCTGTTTTTT
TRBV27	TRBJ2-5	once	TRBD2	CASSSGLAVETQYF	TGTGCCAGCAGTTCGGGACTAGCGGTGGAGACCCAGTACTTC